This is a list of T cell receptor beta chains from one sample in a study of CD8 T cells in Susac syndrome. TCRdb passed the immunoSEQ multiplex PCR reads through MiXCR, listing each CDR3 protein once. Among about 130,000 distinct CDR3 sequences listed, roughly 94% were seen once. The sequencing input was CD4+ T cells from PBMCs. Receptors originate from a human donor with multiple sclerosis. CDR3s leave out the opening cysteine and the closing phenylalanine or tryptophan. Fields, in order: CDR3 protein, V gene, J gene.

SAESGYGYT	TRBV20-1	TRBJ1-2
SVLFSANQPQH	TRBV29-1	TRBJ1-5
AINPGTSGGSYNEQF	TRBV10-3	TRBJ2-1
ASSLFGQTTYEQY	TRBV5-4	TRBJ2-7
ATVDSSYEQY	TRBV19	TRBJ2-7
SAPNSRGYEQY	TRBV20-1	TRBJ2-7
ASSLAREKETQY	TRBV5-1	TRBJ2-5
ASRFSYNEQF	TRBV2	TRBJ2-1
ASSRQVSSYEQY	TRBV2	TRBJ2-7
AWTRTGGSEKLF	TRBV30	TRBJ1-4
ASSLGDNGELF	TRBV7-6	TRBJ2-2
ASSFAMTGTKTTGELF	TRBV27	TRBJ2-2
ASSLGALLNTEAF	TRBV12-3/TRBV12-4	TRBJ1-1
ASRGQLNTEAF	TRBV12-3/TRBV12-4	TRBJ1-1
ASSLGQGANVLT	TRBV5-1	TRBJ2-6
ASSESWEETQY	TRBV6-1	TRBJ2-5
ASSLASGYGYT	TRBV7-6	TRBJ1-2
ASSEKGTGYGDYGYT	TRBV25-1	TRBJ1-2
ASREREEIQETQY	TRBV6-2/TRBV6-3	TRBJ2-5
ASSLHTVGGNDEQF	TRBV11-2	TRBJ2-1
ASSGGTYSYEQY	TRBV2	TRBJ2-7
AWSVRIGQPQH	TRBV30	TRBJ1-5
ASSLIRLAHMKF	TRBV7-2	TRBJ2-1
ASSLLAGGDEQF	TRBV12-3/TRBV12-4	TRBJ2-1
ASSEGLAANTGELF	TRBV7-9	TRBJ2-2
ASSQVGSGNTIY	TRBV4-1	TRBJ1-3
ASSFYTGELF	TRBV7-3	TRBJ2-2
ASSEGADYGYT	TRBV2	TRBJ1-2
ASSSGNRETQY	TRBV6-5	TRBJ2-5
ASSQEGQGV	TRBV4-2	TRBJ1-4
ASRPGTQYEQY	TRBV19	TRBJ2-7
ASSQTQGGFYGYT	TRBV7-9	TRBJ1-2
ASSPWNLGGEKLF	TRBV27	TRBJ1-4
ASRNLLNEQF	TRBV19	TRBJ2-1